This T cell receptor beta chain was observed in a study of blood T cell repertoires in COVID-19. The CDR3 has 14 amino acids. Germline CDR1 and CDR2: LGHDT and YNNKEL (reference sequence). V shed 6 bases, J shed 6 bases, and the junction held 5 bases outside the gene matches. The method was immunoSEQ multiplex PCR; TCRdb's version includes in-frame clones alone and lacks a portion of them. Of about 53,000 clones in the sample, about 86% are singletons; the top ten hold 4%. This clone is a singleton in its sample. The genes are TRBV3-1 (or the pseudogene TRBV3-2) and TRBJ2-2; 9 bases agree with TRBD1. The TCR sequence derives from a man aged 45-60 years with acute or convalescent COVID-19. The sequenced material came from peripheral blood. The CDR3 region is CASRQGAQAGELFF. CDR3 DNA: TGTGCCAGCAGACAGGGGGCGCAGGCCGGGGAGCTGTTTTTT.